This TCR beta chain was sequenced during a study of blood T cell repertoires in COVID-19. On the study more broadly: There were acute and convalescent COVID-19 samples, and they came from the United States, Italy and Spain.

The data were produced by immunoSEQ multiplex PCR, yet TCRdb's version contains in-frame clones alone and is incomplete. The sample carries around 290,000 clones, about 88% recorded once. Clinical history reported by participants formed the basis on which cohorts were assigned. Germline lookup yields CDR1 SEHNR and CDR2 FQNEAQ (reference sequence). Unmatched junction bases numbered 5, after V lost 5 bases and J lost 6 bases. The CDR3 covers 16 residues. The source material was PBMCs or T cells enriched from blood (not recorded which). This sequence originates from a woman aged 55-75 years in a cohort exposed to, infected with or recovered from COVID-19 (not recorded which). The V and J genes are TRBV7-9 and TRBJ2-1; TRBD2 matches at 15 bases. The CDR3 sequence: CASSLPGLAGGNEQFF. CDR3 coding DNA: TGTGCCAGCAGCCTGCCGGGACTAGCGGGGGGCAATGAGCAGTTCTTC.